This T cell receptor (beta chain) was retrieved from a study of T cell responses to AZD1222 COVID-19 vaccine. The CDR3 has 15 residues. V dropped 0 bases and J dropped 0 bases, with 9 bases sitting between them. In germline, CDR1 is MNHNY, CDR2 SVGAGI (reference sequence). The protocol was immunoSEQ multiplex PCR, while the TCRdb copy is restricted to in-frame clones and leaves out a portion. The data contain under 150,000 clones, over 90% of them seen just once; the ten biggest clones take up around 5.4%. This clonotype was obtained from an adult in good health. The source material was peripheral blood, sampled on day 0 of AZD1222 vaccination. The chain is built from TRBV6-6 and TRBJ2-7; D might be TRBD2 (6 bases). CDR3 in DNA: TGTGCCAGCAGTTACTCGAGGGGAGGCTCCTACGAGCAGTACTTC. Translation: CASSYSRGGSYEQYF.